Reported below is one TCR beta chain. No antigen is known for it. This specimen comes from a study of T cell responses to AZD1222 COVID-19 vaccine. Study-level findings and limits: Spike-specific TCR repertoires showed rising breadth and depth after two AZD1222 doses.

This CDR3 comprises 16 residues. CDR1 and CDR2 (germline): LGHDT, YNNKEL (reference sequence). V gave up 0 bases and J gave up 4 bases, with 13 bases separating them. Some clones are missing from TCRdb's copy, which holds only in-frame ones; the method was immunoSEQ multiplex PCR. The data contain some 150,000 clones, about 90% of them singletons. The sample was peripheral blood, taken on day 0 of AZD1222 vaccination. The source is an adult in good health. This rearrangement joins TRBV3-1 (or the pseudogene TRBV3-2) to TRBJ1-5, with a possible D match to TRBD1 (5 bases). DNA for the CDR3: TGTGCCAGCAGCCAAGATAAGGGGAAGCCTAATCAGCCCCAGCATTTT. Its protein product is CASSQDKGKPNQPQHF.